This TCR beta chain was recorded in a study of cytomegalovirus exposure and HLA in healthy donors. Study-level findings and limits: In an earlier analysis, in under 700 donors, most V segments appeared productive either ~87% or ~30% of the time. Across donors, sequencing depth was assumed by presence/absence analyses to be roughly uniform.

With 60 Vbeta and 13 Jbeta primers, the PCR was carried out. Method: immunoSEQ multiplex PCR; TCRdb's copy keeps in-frame clones and lacks some. The profile shows 100,000 or so clones, around 85% of them singletons. There are 15 residues in the CDR3. V shed 5 bases, J shed 5 bases, and the junction held 9 bases outside the gene matches. The germline V gene has CDR1 SGHDT and CDR2 YYEEEE. Note on this clone: Antigen specificity is unknown.

The origin of this receptor is a man under 40 in good health and CMV-seronegative. The specimen was PBMCs. The gene calls are TRBV5-6 and TRBJ1-2; 10 bases agree with TRBD1. The chain's CDR3 is CASRRDRGRWYGYTF. The CDR3 bases are TGTGCCAGCAGACGAGACAGGGGGCGTTGGTATGGCTACACCTTC. Using reference TRBV5-6 and TRBJ1-2 for the parts outside the CDR3, the full variable domain is DAGVTQSPTHLIKTRGQQVTLRCSPKSGHDTVSWYQQALGQGPQFIFQYYEEEERQRGNFPDRFSGHQFPNYSSELNVNALLLGDSALYLCASRRDRGRWYGYTFGSGTRLTVV.